A single sample gave rise to the 4 T cell receptor beta chains below, sequenced in a study of response to subunit inactivated influenza vaccine. Via MiXCR, TCRdb re-called the RT-PCR reads, giving one row per CDR3 protein. Of about 700,000 distinct CDR3 sequences listed, 14% are singletons. Sequences were derived from PBMCs from blood, sampled approximately 15 days before vaccination. All receptors come from a man aged 50 to 59 who received an inactivated influenza vaccine.

This clonotype was observed a handful of times. The chain is built from TRBV29-1 and TRBJ2-1, with D uncertain. The V end lost 0 bases, the J end lost 0 bases, and 12 bases lay between the germline ends. Germline assignment: CDR1 SQVTM and CDR2 ANQGSEA. The CDR3 runs 16 residues. The CDR3 region has the DNA TGCAGCGTTGAAGACTGGCAGGTGCCCTCCTACAATGAGCAGTTCTTC. It specifies CSVEDWQVPSYNEQFF.

The chain recombines TRBV11-2 with TRBJ2-3; 8 bases fit TRBD2. This CDR3 contains 20 residues. J was trimmed by 0 bases and V by 2 bases; bases with no gene match: 16. Germline CDR1 is SGHAT and CDR2 is FQNNGV. The CDR3 region has the DNA TGTGCCAGCAGCTTACGACCTAGGACTAGCTCACTCCATAGCACAGATACGCAGTATTTT. Translated: CASSLRPRTSSLHSTDTQYF. Complete variable domain (other parts from reference TRBV11-2 and TRBJ2-3): EAGVAQSPRYKIIEKRQSVAFWCNPISGHATLYWYQQILGQGPKLLIQFQNNGVVDDSQLPKDRFSAERLKGVDSTLKIQPAKLEDSAVYLCASSLRPRTSSLHSTDTQYFGPGTRLTVL.

This clonotype was picked up a small number of times. This chain joins TRBV10-3 and TRBJ2-1; no clear D. Germline V gives CDR1 ENHRY, CDR2 SYGVKD. V was trimmed by 1 base and J by 0 bases, leaving 1 base between them. The length of the CDR3 is 13 residues. CDR3 in amino acids: CAISEFSYNEQFF. CDR3 nucleotide sequence: TGTGCCATCAGTGAGTTCTCCTACAATGAGCAGTTCTTC.

This chain connects TRBV29-1 to TRBJ1-2; TRBD1 might be the D (5 bases). The CDR3 extends over 13 amino acids. Between the trimmed V and J ends, which lost 3 bases and 2 bases, there was a span of 10 bases. Germline lookup yields CDR1 SQVTM and CDR2 ANQGSEA. CDR3 in DNA: TGCAGCGTTGATACCGCAGGGAACTATGGCTACACCTTC. Translated: CSVDTAGNYGYTF.